The entry below describes one T cell receptor beta chain. Its antigen is currently unknown. Regions amplified from RNA transcripts were the TCR beta CDR3 regions. The TCR CDR3 first-round RT-PCR relied on the HTBI primer set. TCRdb fed the multiplex PCR reads into MiXCR, producing one record per CDR3 protein. Of around 300,000 distinct CDR3 sequences listed, over 20% are singletons. The sample originates from a study of T cells in Graves' hyperthyroidism and ophthalmopathy. About the research overall: Pretreatment peripheral blood was obtained at initial diagnosis.

The CDR3 length is 13 residues. Trimming left V 5 bases short and J 6 bases short, with 13 bases between. CDR1 and CDR2 (germline): LNHDA, SQIVND (reference sequence). The study's findings and limits: In blood, most of the thyroid clonotypes expanded above 0.001 were also present.

For the diagnoses, clinical symptoms, serum thyroxine and TRAb, thyroid ultrasound and orbital computed tomography were used. The clonotype was recovered from a man aged 25 to 45 with Graves' ophthalmopathy. V is TRBV19 and J is TRBJ1-1; tentative D call: TRBD1 (6 bases). The sequenced sample was blood. The CDR3, as DNA: TGTGCCAGTAGTGCAACAGGGAGTCCTGAAGCTTTCTTT. Amino acids: CASSATGSPEAFF.